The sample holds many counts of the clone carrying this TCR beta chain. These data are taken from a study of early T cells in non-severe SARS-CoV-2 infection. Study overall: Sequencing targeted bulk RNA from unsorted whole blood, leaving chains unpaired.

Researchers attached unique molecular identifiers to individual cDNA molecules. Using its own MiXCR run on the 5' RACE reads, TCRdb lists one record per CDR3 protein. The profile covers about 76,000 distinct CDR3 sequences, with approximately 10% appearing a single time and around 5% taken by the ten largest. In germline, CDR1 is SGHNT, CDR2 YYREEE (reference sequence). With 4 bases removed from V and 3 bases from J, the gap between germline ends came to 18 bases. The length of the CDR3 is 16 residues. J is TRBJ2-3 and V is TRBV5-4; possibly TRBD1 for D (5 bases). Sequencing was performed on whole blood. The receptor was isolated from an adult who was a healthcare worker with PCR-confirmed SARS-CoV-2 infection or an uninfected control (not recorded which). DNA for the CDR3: TGTGCCAGCAGCCCCAGGGCAGGGAAGCTTACAGATACGCAGTATTTT. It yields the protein CASSPRAGKLTDTQYF.